The 27 T cell receptor beta chains presented below share a single source sample, sequenced in a study of vaccination and CD4 T cells after COVID-19. Treatment specified: approximately nine-day PBMC culture with coronavirus spike peptide pools or control peptides (ViraFEST assay). Their cognate antigens are unknown. With the Oncomine TCR Beta short-read assay, DNA from cultured CD4+ T cells was sequenced. TCRdb independently ran MiXCR on the PCR reads; one entry per CDR3 protein. Seen here are more than 10,000 distinct CDR3 sequences, 45% to 55% observed once, and the top ten hold 15%. What was sequenced was CD4+ T cells from blood, cultured in vitro. These receptors all come from a human donor who had recovered from COVID-19.

The rearrangement uses TRBV7-9 and TRBJ1-1; D call uncertain. The V gene lost 3 bases and the J gene lost 0 bases, with 8 bases spanning the gap. The germline CDR1 and CDR2 sequences are SEHNR and FQNEAQ (reference sequence). This CDR3 comprises 14 residues. The CDR3 nucleotides are TGTGCCAGCAGCTTTAGGACGGTGAACACTGAAGCTTTCTTT. Translated, it gives CASSFRTVNTEAFF.

The J gene is TRBJ2-1, the V gene TRBV7-3; no definite D call. The germline gives CDR1 SGHTA, CDR2 FQGTGA. V lost 5 bases and J lost 5, with 4 bases in between. This CDR3 is 11 amino acids long. The CDR3 nucleotides read TGTGCCAGCAGCGTTGACAATGAGCAGTTCTTC. Protein sequence: CASSVDNEQFF.

This clonotype was seen a few times. The V gene is TRBV20-1, the J gene TRBJ1-1, with D possibly matching TRBD1 (5 bases). The CDR3 loop spans 11 amino acids. Trimming pared 6 bases from V and 12 bases from J, leaving 17 bases between. Germline CDR1 reads DFQATT; CDR2 reads SNEGSKA (reference sequence). CDR3: CSATRRGGTFF. The DNA of the CDR3 is TGCAGTGCCACTCGGAGGGGCGGAACTTTCTTT.

The rearrangement uses TRBV20-1 and TRBJ1-5; a weak D match, TRBD1 (5 bases). V was cut by 4 bases and J by 4 bases, with 11 bases left in between. The CDR3 extends over 13 amino acids. Germline values: CDR1 DFQATT, CDR2 SNEGSKA (reference sequence). The CDR3, as DNA: TGCAGTGCTACTGACAGTTGGAATCAGCCCCAGCATTTT. Its translation: CSATDSWNQPQHF.

This chain uses TRBV20-1 with TRBJ2-1; no firm D call. The CDR3 totals 15 residues. Germline loops: CDR1 DFQATT, CDR2 SNEGSKA (reference sequence). Trimming cost V 2 bases and J 2 bases, with 13 bases left between them. This chain's CDR3 is CSARTSRDPYNEQFF. DNA for the CDR3: TGCAGTGCTAGAACGAGTAGGGATCCCTACAATGAGCAGTTCTTC.

This clonotype was picked up one time. The J gene is TRBJ2-1, the V gene TRBV18; D is perhaps TRBD2 (5 bases). CDR3 size: 13 residues. V gave up 5 bases and J gave up 9 bases, with 14 bases separating them. Germline-derived CDR1 and CDR2 are KGHSH and LQKENI. The CDR3 here is CASSTTSVSEQFF. The CDR3 DNA follows: TGTGCCAGCTCAACCACTAGTGTGAGTGAGCAGTTCTTC. Full variable domain (missing parts from reference TRBV18 and TRBJ2-1): NAGVMQNPRHLVRRRGQEARLRCSPMKGHSHVYWYRQLPEEGLKFMVYLQKENIIDESGMPKERFSAEFPKEGPSILRIQQVVRGDSAAYFCASSTTSVSEQFFGPGTRLTVL.

This clonotype was counted once. The rearrangement joins TRBV7-8 to TRBJ2-7, with D tentatively TRBD2 (6 bases). Per the germline V gene, CDR1 is SGHVS and CDR2 is FQNEAQ. V lost 5 bases and J 3 bases, leaving 17 bases between the germline ends. CDR3 length: 15 amino acids. DNA for the CDR3: TGTGCCAGCAGCCGGCTCCCGGGACTCAACTACGAGCAGTACTTC. Translation: CASSRLPGLNYEQYF.

This clonotype was observed a single time. The gene calls are TRBV20-1 and TRBJ1-6; 11 bases line up with TRBD1. The CDR3 totals 13 residues. From germline, CDR1 is DFQATT and CDR2 SNEGSKA (reference sequence). Unmatched junction bases numbered 3, after V lost 4 bases and J lost 10 bases. This CDR3 reads CSANGQGASPLHF. As DNA, the CDR3 is TGCAGTGCTAACGGACAGGGGGCGTCACCCCTCCACTTT.

This rearrangement joins TRBV12-3 or TRBV12-4 to TRBJ1-1; tentative D call: TRBD1 (6 bases). The CDR3 runs 14 residues. The germline V and J ends were trimmed by 4 bases and 1 base, with 10 bases remaining between them. The CDR3 DNA sequence: TGTGCCAGCAGTTCGGGACATTCGAACACTGAAGCTTTCTTT. Encoded protein: CASSSGHSNTEAFF.

The chain recombines TRBV7-8 with TRBJ2-5; 10 bases agree with TRBD2. Per the germline V gene, CDR1 is SGHVS and CDR2 is FQNEAQ. The CDR3 spans 14 residues. V shed 5 bases, J shed 5 bases, and the junction held 5 bases outside the gene matches. CDR3 loop: CASSMPAGGETQYF. In nucleotides, the CDR3 is TGTGCCAGCAGCATGCCAGCGGGAGGGGAGACCCAGTACTTC.

This clonotype is a singleton in its sample. This sequence joins TRBV20-1 and TRBJ2-1; possibly TRBD2 for D (5 bases). Germline V CDR1 and CDR2: DFQATT, SNEGSKA (reference sequence). The CDR3 has 13 residues. V lost 6 bases to trimming and J lost 8 bases, with 17 bases between them. The CDR3 coding sequence is TGCAGTGCCCCTGTAGCGCCAGTCTATGAGCAGTTCTTC. Encoded protein: CSAPVAPVYEQFF.

The genes are TRBV20-1 and TRBJ2-5; 11 positions match TRBD2. Germline V gene sequence: CDR1 DFQATT, CDR2 SNEGSKA (reference sequence). This CDR3 spans 13 amino acids. The CDR3 spells CSTTSGSFETQYF. The DNA of the CDR3 is TGCAGCACCACTAGCGGGAGTTTTGAGACCCAGTACTTC.

This clonotype was found a few times. The chain has TRBV7-2 and TRBJ2-7; weak D call: TRBD2 (6 bases). Trimming stripped 5 bases from V and 5 bases from J, with 16 bases between. CDR1 is SGHTA and CDR2 is FQGNSA in the germline V gene. The CDR3 loop spans 14 amino acids. As DNA, the CDR3 is TGTGCCAGCAGCCCAGATCCCGGGGGTCACGAGCAGTACTTC. Its translation: CASSPDPGGHEQYF. Variable domain in full (rest from reference TRBV7-2 and TRBJ2-7): GAGVSQSPSNKVTEKGKDVELRCDPISGHTALYWYRQSLGQGLEFLIYFQGNSAPDKSGLPSDRFSAERTGGSVSTLTIQRTQQEDSAVYLCASSPDPGGHEQYFGPGTRLTVT.

CDR3 sequence (DNA): TGTGCCAGCAGTTTATTAGCCGGAGCCCGCAATCAGCCCCAGCATTTT. Encoded protein: CASSLLAGARNQPQHF. The chain uses TRBV28 and TRBJ1-5; no clear D. V lost 1 base and J 2 bases, leaving 12 bases between the germline ends. Per the germline V gene, CDR1 is MDHEN and CDR2 is SYDVKM. This CDR3 is built from 16 residues.

This clonotype was recorded only once. This chain joins TRBV20-1 and TRBJ2-1; 9 nucleotides align to TRBD2. V lost 6 bases to trimming and J lost 15 bases; unmatched junction nucleotides: 15. Germline V gives CDR1 DFQATT, CDR2 SNEGSKA (reference sequence). This CDR3 is built from 13 residues. This CDR3 reads CSAKATSSGMGFF. The CDR3 DNA is TGCAGTGCAAAGGCCACTTCTAGCGGGATGGGGTTCTTC.

This clonotype was detected a few times. The rearrangement uses TRBV18 and TRBJ1-2; D is uncertain. The CDR3 has 13 amino acids. Trimming shortened V by 2 bases and J by 6 bases, and 10 bases separated the two germline ends. Germline assignment: CDR1 KGHSH and CDR2 LQKENI. The CDR3 DNA reads TGTGCCAGCTCACCAAACCCCTGGGATGGCTACACCTTC. It specifies CASSPNPWDGYTF.

The gene calls are TRBV19 and TRBJ1-5; unclear D gene. The CDR3 is made up of 14 amino acids. Germline CDR1 reads LNHDA; CDR2 reads SQIVND (reference sequence). The germline V and J ends were trimmed by 4 bases and 2 bases, with 9 bases remaining between them. The CDR3 sequence is CASSNLWGNQPQHF. The CDR3 DNA follows: TGTGCCAGTAGTAATCTATGGGGCAATCAGCCCCAGCATTTT.

The sample holds a few counts of this clonotype. The chain links TRBV19 to TRBJ1-1; maybe TRBD1 (5 bases). Trimming removed 3 bases at V and 4 bases at J, with 15 bases between. This CDR3 is 15 amino acids long. Germline CDR1 and CDR2: LNHDA and SQIVND (reference sequence). In DNA form, the CDR3 reads TGTGCCAGTAGTATGGGTAGGGGTGGGTCCACTGAAGCTTTCTTT. It encodes CASSMGRGGSTEAFF.

The sample holds one count of this clonotype. This rearrangement joins TRBV20-1 to TRBJ2-7; TRBD2 aligns across 7 bases. Germline V lookup: CDR1 DFQATT, CDR2 SNEGSKA (reference sequence). There are 14 residues in the CDR3. The ends lost 6 bases at V and 0 bases at J; junction bases unmatched: 8. In DNA form, the CDR3 reads TGCAGTGCCGGCGGGGGAGCCTCCTCCTACGAGCAGTACTTC. Translation gives CSAGGGASSYEQYF.

This clonotype was found a few times. The V call is TRBV6-1, the J call TRBJ2-2; TRBD2 matches 7 bases. Germline V CDR1 and CDR2: MNHNS, SASEGT. The CDR3 consists of 16 residues. J was trimmed by 0 bases and V by 8 bases; bases with no gene match: 9. The CDR3 bases are TGTGCCAGCGGGGGGGTTCGGGAGGCGAACACCGGGGAGCTGTTTTTT. Translated, it gives CASGGVREANTGELFF.

The chain has TRBV20-1 and TRBJ2-5, with D maybe TRBD1 (6 bases). Germline V gives CDR1 DFQATT, CDR2 SNEGSKA (reference sequence). The ends were cut back, 2 bases at V and 7 bases at J, with 11 bases in the middle. This CDR3 region has 12 residues. This CDR3 reads CSARSVGGTQYF. In nucleotides, the CDR3 is TGCAGTGCTAGAAGCGTAGGGGGGACCCAGTACTTC.

This clonotype was observed a few times. The V and J genes are TRBV20-1 and TRBJ2-5, with TRBD2 identical over 7 bases. The J segment lost 4 bases and the V segment lost 4 bases, leaving 12 bases of the junction unmatched. Germline CDR1 and CDR2: DFQATT and SNEGSKA (reference sequence). The length of the CDR3 is 15 residues. In nucleotides, the CDR3 is TGCAGTGCTAATCCCCTGAGGACTAGGGGAGAGACCCAGTACTTC. Residues: CSANPLRTRGETQYF.

This chain links TRBV5-8 with TRBJ1-5; 7 nucleotides align to TRBD1. The V gene end was trimmed by 0 bases and the J gene end by 0 bases; junction bases not matched to a gene: 6. The CDR3 length is 17 residues. Germline CDR1 SGHTS, CDR2 YDEGEE. CDR3: CASSLERGTVSNQPQHF. The CDR3 DNA sequence: TGTGCCAGCAGCTTGGAAAGGGGGACAGTTAGCAATCAGCCCCAGCATTTT.

This chain connects TRBV6-1 to TRBJ2-6, with no clear D. The V and J ends lost 3 bases and 0 bases respectively, with 6 bases between them. The CDR3 runs to 15 residues. Germline loops: CDR1 MNHNS, CDR2 SASEGT. CDR3 protein: CASSEGVSGANVLTF. In DNA, the CDR3 is TGTGCCAGCAGTGAGGGCGTCTCTGGGGCCAACGTCCTGACTTTC.

The V gene is TRBV20-1, the J gene TRBJ1-3, with TRBD1 as a possible D gene (6 bases). This CDR3 comprises 15 residues. CDR1 DFQATT and CDR2 SNEGSKA come from the germline V gene (reference sequence). V lost 4 bases, J lost 2 bases, and 15 bases lay in between. The CDR3 protein is CSATSSRGPGNTIYF. The CDR3, as DNA: TGCAGTGCTACCTCATCTCGGGGGCCTGGAAACACCATATATTTT.

By share of the sample, this clonotype is large. This chain connects TRBV28 to TRBJ1-6; D uncertain. Germline assignment: CDR1 MDHEN and CDR2 SYDVKM. V lost 6 bases to trimming and J lost 7 bases, with 7 bases between them. CDR3 length equals 12 residues. CDR3 coding DNA: TGTGCCAGCAGGGATGGAAATTCACCCCTCCACTTT. Translation gives CASRDGNSPLHF.

The rearrangement uses TRBV20-1 and TRBJ2-3; 7 positions agree with TRBD2. This CDR3 is 14 amino acids long. In germline, CDR1 is DFQATT, CDR2 SNEGSKA (reference sequence). The V segment lost 5 bases and the J segment 3 bases; nucleotides outside the gene matches: 8. This CDR3 is CSADLAVGTDTQYF. In DNA, the CDR3 is TGCAGTGCTGACCTAGCGGTGGGGACAGATACGCAGTATTTT.